This is a list of T cell receptor beta chains from one sample in a study of OX40 agonist ivuxolimab in advanced cancers. The protocol was immunoSEQ multiplex PCR, while the TCRdb copy is restricted to in-frame clones and leaves out a portion. The table records about 36,000 clones, 74% of them present only once. The material sequenced was CD4+ or CD8+ T cells sorted from blood, taken in a trial of the OX40 agonist ivuxolimab. The receptors were sampled from an adult with an advanced solid tumor such as melanoma, head and neck, liver or kidney cancer. CDR3s include the opening cysteine and the closing phenylalanine or tryptophan. The D gene is left open where the match is weak. Size tells how often a clone was seen (once, few, many) or the class of an expanded clone, and some rows leave it out.

TGTGCCAGCAGTGAAGTCAGCCTGGATCAGCCCCAGCATTTT,CASSEVSLDQPQHF,NA,14,NA,TRBV6-1,TRBJ1-5
TGTGCCAGCAGTGAGAGCCAACTGAACACTGAAGCTTTCTTT,CASSESQLNTEAFF,NA,14,few,TRBV6-4,TRBJ1-1
TGTGCCAGCAGCTTAGGAAGAGGGGAGCAGTACTTC,CASSLGRGEQYF,NA,12,NA,TRBV7-9,TRBJ2-7
TGTGCCAGCAGCCCCTACCGGACAGGTTACAATGAGCAGTTCTTC,CASSPYRTGYNEQFF,TRBD1,15,NA,TRBV13,TRBJ2-1
TGCGCCAGCAGTGAGTCGGCGACGCCTGGAAACACCATATATTTT,CASSESATPGNTIYF,NA,15,NA,TRBV10-2,TRBJ1-3
TGTGCCAGCAGTTACCCTGGATCGCAGACCCAGTACTTC,CASSYPGSQTQYF,NA,13,NA,TRBV6-5,TRBJ2-5
TGTGCCAGCAGTGACAGGGGGCCCCCCGCTGATGGCTACACCTTC,CASSDRGPPADGYTF,TRBD1,15,NA,TRBV27,TRBJ1-2
TGTGCCAGCAGTGAAAAGGGGACTTGGAGCACAGATACGCAGTATTTT,CASSEKGTWSTDTQYF,NA,16,NA,TRBV2,TRBJ2-3
TGTGCCAGTAGTATGGGACTTGGCTCCTACAATGAGCAGTTCTTC,CASSMGLGSYNEQFF,NA,15,medium-sized,TRBV19,TRBJ2-1
TGTGCCAGCAGTGGGGGCGGGTATGAGCAGTTCTTC,CASSGGGYEQFF,NA,12,NA,TRBV11-2,TRBJ2-1
TGCGCCAGCAGCCCAAGATCCGCAGTGATCACTGAGCAGTTCTTC,CASSPRSAVITEQFF,NA,15,NA,TRBV4-1,TRBJ2-1
TGCAGCGTTACCGGGACTAGCGGTAACGAGGCAGATACGCAGTATTTT,CSVTGTSGNEADTQYF,TRBD2,16,NA,TRBV29-1,TRBJ2-3
TGTGCCAGCAGCTTTCCGGGACAGGGGTGGGACACCGGGGAGCTGTTTTTT,CASSFPGQGWDTGELFF,TRBD1,17,NA,TRBV11-2,TRBJ2-2
TGCGCCAGCAGCCCCGAGGGGGGCGGCTACACCTTC,CASSPEGGGYTF,NA,12,NA,TRBV5-1,TRBJ1-2
TGTGCCAGCAGCCAACTAGCGGGGGGCGGGGATACGCAGTATTTT,CASSQLAGGGDTQYF,TRBD2,15,NA,TRBV4-2,TRBJ2-3
TGTGCCAGCAGCTTGGGCAGGGTCCCTATGAACACTGAAGCTTTCTTT,CASSLGRVPMNTEAFF,NA,16,NA,TRBV7-9,TRBJ1-1
TGTGCCAGTAGTCAGGGGGCGGGTACTGAAGCTTTCTTT,CASSQGAGTEAFF,TRBD1,13,NA,TRBV19,TRBJ1-1